This entry lists 9 T cell receptor beta chains sequenced from one sample in a study of radiotherapy plus CTLA-4 blockade in lung cancer. TCRdb's table, derived via immunoSEQ multiplex PCR, lists solely in-frame clones and lacks some. The sample holds about 88,000 clones, 60% to 80% seen once. This specimen was peripheral blood, taken from a patient treated with radiotherapy plus ipilimumab. The receptors were gathered from a human donor with non-small cell lung cancer that progressed on radiotherapy plus ipilimumab.

The V and J genes are TRBV29-1 and TRBJ2-4; 10 bases are shared with TRBD1. The germline gives CDR1 SQVTM, CDR2 ANQGSEA. The V and J ends lost 7 bases and 6 bases, in that order; junction bases with no gene match: 15. The CDR3 extends over 16 amino acids. The CDR3 spells CSATKGQGMGINIQYF. DNA for the CDR3: TGCAGCGCTACTAAGGGACAGGGGATGGGGATAAACATTCAGTACTTC. Using reference TRBV29-1 and TRBJ2-4 for the parts outside the CDR3, the full variable domain is SAVISQKPSRDICQRGTSLTIQCQVDSQVTMMFWYRQQPGQSLTLIATANQGSEATYESGFVIDKFPISRPNLTFSTLTVSNMSPEDSSIYLCSATKGQGMGINIQYFGAGTRLSVL.

The genes are TRBV29-1 and TRBJ2-7, with 7 nucleotides matching TRBD2. V was pared by 4 bases and J by 2 bases, with 8 bases of the junction left unmatched. The CDR3 contains 14 residues. CDR1 SQVTM and CDR2 ANQGSEA come from the germline V gene. This CDR3 is CSVGGGPIPYEQYF. The DNA for the CDR3 is TGCAGCGTTGGCGGGGGACCCATCCCCTACGAGCAGTACTTC.

The rearrangement joins TRBV7-6 to TRBJ2-3; 7 nucleotides line up with TRBD2. Germline CDR1 SGHVS, CDR2 FNYEAQ. With V trimmed by 5 bases and J by 7 bases, 12 bases remained unmatched. The CDR3 totals 15 residues. CDR3 nucleotides: TGTGCCAGCAGCCCGACTAGCCGCACGGGAAATACGCAGTATTTT. Its translation is CASSPTSRTGNTQYF.

This chain joins TRBV27 and TRBJ1-6, with a weak D call TRBD1 (5 bases). Per germline, CDR1 MNHEY and CDR2 SMNVEV (reference sequence). V gave up 4 bases and J gave up 7 bases, with 14 bases separating them. The CDR3 totals 15 residues. The CDR3 DNA reads TGTGCCAGCAGTTGGGGCAGAGCTGGGAATTCACCCCTCCACTTT. The encoded protein is CASSWGRAGNSPLHF.

The chain has TRBV13 and TRBJ2-5, with D perhaps matching TRBD2 (7 bases). With the DNA end fitting TRBJ2-7 better, the J assignment may be wrong. In germline, CDR1 is PRHDT, CDR2 FYEKMQ (reference sequence). The CDR3 loop spans 13 amino acids. The CDR3 coding sequence is TGTGCCAGCAGCTTGGGGGGGCTGGGCGAGCAGTACTTC. This codes for CASSLGGLGEQYF.

DNA of the CDR3: TGTGCCAGCAGCCTCTCTATGGACTCTGGAAACACCATATATTTT. Protein product: CASSLSMDSGNTIYF. The V gene is TRBV7-6, the J gene TRBJ1-3, with no clear D. V lost 5 bases to trimming and J lost 0 bases, with 11 bases between them. This CDR3 is built from 15 residues. Germline V CDR1 and CDR2: SGHVS, FNYEAQ.

The gene calls are TRBV5-1 and TRBJ2-3, with no clear D. The CDR3 length is 14 residues. With 4 bases removed from V and 2 bases from J, the gap between germline ends came to 11 bases. Germline values: CDR1 SGHRS, CDR2 YFSETQ. The DNA for the CDR3 is TGCGCCAGCAGCCTCGCCGGGTTCACAGATACGCAGTATTTT. The encoded protein is CASSLAGFTDTQYF. The full variable domain, completed using reference TRBV5-1 and TRBJ2-3, is KAGVTQTPRYLIKTRGQQVTLSCSPISGHRSVSWYQQTPGQGLQFLFEYFSETQRNKGNFPGRFSGRQFSNSRSEMNVSTLELGDSALYLCASSLAGFTDTQYFGPGTRLTVL.

The chain employs TRBV27 and TRBJ2-7; a possible D gene is TRBD1 (6 bases). This CDR3 is built from 14 residues. The V gene's germline CDR1 is MNHEY and CDR2 SMNVEV (reference sequence). The V end was cut by 4 bases, the J end by 1 base, with 11 bases between. The CDR3 here is CASSSRDTSYEQYF. The CDR3 nucleotides are TGTGCCAGCAGTTCCCGGGACACGTCCTACGAGCAGTACTTC.

The chain uses TRBV13 and TRBJ1-1; D not certain. V gave up 6 bases and J gave up 3 bases, with 14 bases separating them. Germline assignment: CDR1 PRHDT and CDR2 FYEKMQ (reference sequence). The CDR3 covers 14 residues. CDR3 in DNA: TGTGCCAGCAGTAACATCGGTGGGTACACTGAAGCTTTCTTT. Translating it yields CASSNIGGYTEAFF.